This T cell receptor beta chain was recovered during a study of blood T cell repertoires in COVID-19. Study background: The study drew acute and convalescent COVID-19 samples from the United States, Italy and Spain. PBMCs, B-cell-depleted T cells, or T cells provided the cDNA or gDNA that made up the material.

This CDR3 has 15 residues. Germline V gives CDR1 MNHEY, CDR2 SMNVEV (reference sequence). J gave up 4 bases and V 6 bases, and 5 bases lay outside the gene matches. Original analysis: Reference gene primers were amplified, and this amplification served to estimate nucleated cell counts. Clones were read by immunoSEQ multiplex PCR, and TCRdb kept only the in-frame ones, dropping some. V and J calls and clone size are as listed in that table; D and trimming were resolved from the DNA. The sample shows about 190,000 clones, 90% of them seen only once. The receptor was isolated from a middle-aged man with acute or convalescent COVID-19. The specimen sequenced was peripheral blood. The V gene is TRBV27, the J gene TRBJ2-1; 11 bases fit TRBD2. The CDR3 region has the DNA TGTGCCAGCAGGCCCCTAGCGGGGGGTTACAATGAGCAGTTCTTC. Protein: CASRPLAGGYNEQFF.